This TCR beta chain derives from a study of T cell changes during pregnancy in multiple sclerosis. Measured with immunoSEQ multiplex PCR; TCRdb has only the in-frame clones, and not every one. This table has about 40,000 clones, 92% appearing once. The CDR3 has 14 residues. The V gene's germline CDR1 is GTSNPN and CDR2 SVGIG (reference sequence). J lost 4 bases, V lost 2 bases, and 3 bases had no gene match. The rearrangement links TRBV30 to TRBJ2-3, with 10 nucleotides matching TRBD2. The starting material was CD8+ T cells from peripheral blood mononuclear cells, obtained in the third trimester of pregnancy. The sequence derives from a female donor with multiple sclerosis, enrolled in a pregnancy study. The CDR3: CAWSSSGSPDTQYF. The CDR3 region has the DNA TGTGCCTGGAGTTCTAGCGGGAGCCCAGATACGCAGTATTTT.